The 8 T cell receptor beta chains below come from one sample, sequenced in a study of blood T cell repertoires in COVID-19. Some clones are missing from TCRdb's copy, which holds only in-frame ones; the method was immunoSEQ multiplex PCR. Of some 200,000 clones listed, around 76% are singletons. What was sequenced was peripheral blood. The source of these receptors is a woman aged 45-65 years with active or convalescent COVID-19.

The genes are TRBV5-1 and TRBJ2-1; 7 nucleotides agree with TRBD1. The J segment lost 2 bases and the V segment lost 8 bases, leaving 7 bases of the junction unmatched. The germline V gene has CDR1 SGHRS and CDR2 YFSETQ. The CDR3 extends over 14 amino acids. The CDR3 sequence: CASGPGQTYNEQFF. In nucleotides, the CDR3 is TGCGCCAGTGGGCCGGGACAGACCTACAATGAGCAGTTCTTC.

The chain couples TRBV4-3 to TRBJ1-3; no clear D gene. The CDR3 extends over 16 amino acids. V gave up 0 bases and J gave up 0 bases, with 9 bases separating them. The germline CDR1 and CDR2 sequences are LGHNA and YSLEER. The CDR3 nucleotides are TGCGCCAGCAGCCAAGATTGGGAGGGCTCTGGAAACACCATATATTTT. It encodes CASSQDWEGSGNTIYF.

The chain recombines TRBV6-5 with TRBJ2-3; D remains unclear. V lost 2 bases and J 3 bases, leaving 9 bases between the germline ends. The CDR3 runs 14 residues. CDR1 and CDR2 (germline): MNHEY, SVGAGI. The CDR3 protein is CASSYLSKTDTQYF. The CDR3 nucleotides read TGTGCCAGCAGTTACCTTAGCAAAACAGATACGCAGTATTTT.

The V call is TRBV5-1, the J call TRBJ2-3; 12 bases line up with TRBD2. The V gene's germline CDR1 is SGHRS and CDR2 YFSETQ. This CDR3 is built from 16 residues. The V segment lost 4 bases and the J segment 2 bases; nucleotides outside the gene matches: 5. CDR3 residues: CASSILAGGTTDTQYF. The CDR3 nucleotides are TGCGCCAGCAGCATACTAGCGGGAGGCACCACAGATACGCAGTATTTT.

Regarding this clone: Other nucleotide sequences in the sample specify the same CDR3. The rearrangement joins TRBV18 to TRBJ2-7, with a weak D call TRBD1 (5 bases). The CDR3 contains 13 residues. CDR1 is KGHSH, CDR2 LQKENI, per germline. The V end was cut by 3 bases, the J end by 1 base, with 7 bases between. CDR3 loop: CASSPQGSYEQYF. The CDR3 DNA sequence: TGTGCCAGCTCACCTCAGGGTTCCTACGAGCAGTACTTC.

The chain combines TRBV5-1 with TRBJ2-6; D gene ambiguous. The V gene's germline CDR1 is SGHRS and CDR2 YFSETQ. The CDR3 is 15 amino acids. Trimming took off 2 bases at V and 1 base at J, with 7 bases between the two ends. CDR3 region: CASSFQVSGANVLTF. In DNA, the CDR3 is TGCGCCAGCAGCTTTCAGGTTTCTGGGGCCAACGTCCTGACTTTC. Filled out from reference TRBV5-1 and TRBJ2-6, the complete variable domain reads KAGVTQTPRYLIKTRGQQVTLSCSPISGHRSVSWYQQTPGQGLQFLFEYFSETQRNKGNFPGRFSGRQFSNSRSEMNVSTLELGDSALYLCASSFQVSGANVLTFGAGSRLTVL.

This rearrangement joins TRBV5-6 to TRBJ2-3; D might be TRBD2 (5 bases). The CDR3 totals 15 residues. Trimming cost V 2 bases and J 8 bases, with 18 bases left between them. Germline-derived CDR1 and CDR2 are SGHDT and YYEEEE. This CDR3 is CASSLGPGKEGTQYF. DNA for the CDR3: TGTGCCAGCAGCTTAGGGCCCGGGAAGGAAGGTACGCAGTATTTT.

This rearrangement joins TRBV4-3 to TRBJ2-2, with no clear D. Germline V gives CDR1 LGHNA, CDR2 YSLEER. CDR3 length: 13 residues. V shed 1 base and J shed 9 bases, with 9 bases lying between them. The CDR3 spells CASSQGFGRELFF. CDR3 bases: TGCGCCAGCAGCCAAGGTTTTGGCCGGGAGCTGTTTTTT.